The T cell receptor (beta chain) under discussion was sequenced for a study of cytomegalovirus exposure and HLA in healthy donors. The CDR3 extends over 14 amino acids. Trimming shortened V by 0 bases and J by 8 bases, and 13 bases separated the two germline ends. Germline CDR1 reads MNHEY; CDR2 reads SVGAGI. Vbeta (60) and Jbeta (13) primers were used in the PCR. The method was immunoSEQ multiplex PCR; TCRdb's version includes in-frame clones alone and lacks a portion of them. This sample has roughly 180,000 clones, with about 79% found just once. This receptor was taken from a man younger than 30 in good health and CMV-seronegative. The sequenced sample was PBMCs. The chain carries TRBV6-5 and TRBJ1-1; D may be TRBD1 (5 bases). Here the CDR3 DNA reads TGTGCCAGCAGTTACTCATCAGGGTCGAGGGAAGCTTTCTTT. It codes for CASSYSSGSREAFF.